This TCR beta chain originates from a study of T cell changes during pregnancy in multiple sclerosis (dated by TCRdb to the late 2010s). For context, the study as a whole: The study examined how the T cell repertoire changed over the course of pregnancy in women with multiple sclerosis.

Library preparation used the immunoSEQ multiplex PCR assay. TCRdb retrieved this table from immuneACCESS and kept in-frame rearrangements only. Not all clones are present; in checked studies, unresolved V genes account for under half, and no reason is known for the remainder. The sample has about 40,000 clones on record, about 87% of them singletons. The leading ten clones occupy more than 0.9% of the sample. Worth noting for this clone: This clone's antigen is unknown. Nothing much larger sits one base from this clone, and base qualities are not available.

A distance of 9 bases separates the germline ends of V and J, which lose 5 bases and 1 base respectively. The germline V gene (reference sequence) gives CDR1 as SGHNT and CDR2 as YYREEE. Inclusive of the bounding cysteine and phenylalanine, the CDR3 is 13 residues long. The retained sequence is limited to the CDR3, 39 bases, with the frame set at the first base. The receptor chain draws on TRBV5-4 and TRBJ1-1; TRBD1 is a possible D gene, resting on 5 matching bases. The clonotype was recovered from a female donor with multiple sclerosis, enrolled in a pregnancy study. The material sequenced was CD4+ T cells from peripheral blood mononuclear cells, taken in the second trimester of pregnancy. At the DNA level, the sequence is TGTGCCAGCAGGTATGGACAGAACACTGAAGCTTTCTTT. It translates to CASRYGQNTEAFF. The full variable domain, completed from the reference TRBV5-4 and TRBJ1-1 proteins outside the CDR3, reads ETGVTQSPTHLIKTRGQQVTLRCSSQSGHNTVSWYQQALGQGPQFIFQYYREEENGRGNFPPRFSGLQFPNYSSELNVNALELDDSALYLCASRYGQNTEAFFGQGTRLTVV.